This is a list of T cell receptor beta chains from one sample in a study of blood T cells in healthy people across ages. TCRdb re-called the 5' RACE reads through MiXCR, storing one row per CDR3 protein. The table has about 1,400,000 distinct CDR3 sequences, 40% to 50% seen once. Sequenced sample: blood. All receptors derive from a woman younger than 30 in good health. CDR3s include the opening cysteine and the closing phenylalanine or tryptophan. The D gene is left open where the match is weak. Clone size is given for some rows only: seen once, a few or many times, or a class if the clone is expanded.

d_call clone_size j_call v_call cdr3_length cdr3_nt cdr3_aa
. few TRBJ1-3 TRBV29-1 11 TGCAGCGCCAGGGCTGGAAACACCATATATTTT CSARAGNTIYF
. few TRBJ1-5 TRBV12-3/TRBV12-4 16 TGTGCCAGCAGTCTGGGCGGGGGTCTTTACAATCAGCCCCAGCATTTT CASSLGGGLYNQPQHF
TRBD1 . TRBJ1-5 TRBV2 15 TGTGCCAGCAGGAAGGGACAGGGGGCCGGTGGGAGCCAGCATTTT CASRKGQGAGGSQHF
. . TRBJ1-1 TRBV27 16 TGTGCCAGCAGTCCCACTGGGGGCCGAGGGAACACTGAAGCTTTCTTT CASSPTGGRGNTEAFF
. few TRBJ2-1 TRBV20-1 16 TGCAGTGCTAGAGGAGGGACAACACAAGGGTACAATGAGCAGTTCTTC CSARGGTTQGYNEQFF
. . TRBJ2-3 TRBV20-1 12 TGCAGTGCTACCGGTAGCACAGATACGCAGTATTTT CSATGSTDTQYF
. . TRBJ2-3 TRBV30 15 TGTGCCTGGAGTGATGTGGGGGGCCGCACAGATACGCAGTATTTT CAWSDVGGRTDTQYF
. few TRBJ2-1 TRBV29-1 13 TGCAGCGGAGGGGGGGCGTCCTACAATGAGCAGTTCTTC CSGGGASYNEQFF
. . TRBJ2-7 TRBV20-1 12 TGCAGTGCTAGCGCCCGAGGCTACGAGCAGTACTTC CSASARGYEQYF
. . TRBJ2-3 TRBV20-1 13 TGCAATGCTCGGGAGCATACCACAGATACGCAGTATTTT CNAREHTTDTQYF
TRBD1 . TRBJ1-2 TRBV28 15 TGTGCCAGCAGTCATACCGGGACAGGGAGCGAGGGCTACACCTTC CASSHTGTGSEGYTF
. . TRBJ2-5 TRBV30 12 TGTGCCTGGAGTGGGTCGGGAGAGACCCAGTACTTC CAWSGSGETQYF
. . TRBJ2-1 TRBV10-3 14 TGTGCCATCAGCCGCCGGATGAGGGGGAATGAGCAGTTCTTC CAISRRMRGNEQFF
TRBD1 once TRBJ2-1 TRBV20-1 14 TGCAGTGCTAGGTCACAGGGGGTGGTCAATGAGCAGTTCTTC CSARSQGVVNEQFF
TRBD2 few TRBJ2-1 TRBV7-8 16 TGTGCCAGCAGCGGGTTACTAGCGGGAGCATACAATGAGCAGTTCTTC CASSGLLAGAYNEQFF
TRBD1 . TRBJ2-7 TRBV29-1 14 TGCAGCGCCGTGACAGGGGGATACTACAATGAGCAGTACTTC CSAVTGGYYNEQYF
. . TRBJ2-7 TRBV3-1 14 TGTGCCAGCAGCCAAGGGGGAATTAACTACGAGCAGTACTTC CASSQGGINYEQYF
. . TRBJ1-2 TRBV7-9 15 TGTGCCAGCAGCCGAAGGGACCTACCTGACTATGGCTACACCTTC CASSRRDLPDYGYTF
. . TRBJ1-4 TRBV7-2 14 TGTGCCAGCAGCCCCGGCGGATATAATGAAAAACTGTTTTTT CASSPGGYNEKLFF
. . TRBJ1-5 TRBV11-2 17 TGTGCCAGCAGCATCGGCCGGGGCAGGGTGGGAGATCAGCCCCAGCATTTT CASSIGRGRVGDQPQHF
. . TRBJ1-1 TRBV12-3/TRBV12-4 14 TGTGCCAGCAGTTTAATCGGTTGGGACACTGAAGCTTTCTTT CASSLIGWDTEAFF
TRBD2 few TRBJ2-5 TRBV10-1 13 TGCGCCAGCAGTTCGACTAGCACAGAGACCCAGTACTTC CASSSTSTETQYF
. . TRBJ1-3 TRBV28 13 TGTGCCAGCTGCTATGAGGGGGGAAACACCATATATTTT CASCYEGGNTIYF
TRBD2 few TRBJ2-5 TRBV5-6 15 TGTGCCAGCAGCTCCGGGACTAGCGGGGAAGAGACCCAGTACTTC CASSSGTSGEETQYF
. many TRBJ1-1 TRBV2 12 TGTGCCAGCAGCCGGGCGAACACTGAAGCTTTCTTT CASSRANTEAFF
. . TRBJ2-3 TRBV5-1 16 TGCGCCAGCAGCTTGGCTGGGGGCGCCGGCACAGATACGCAGTATTTT CASSLAGGAGTDTQYF
. few TRBJ1-5 TRBV6-1 16 TGTGCCAGCAGTGAGCCGGGGGTGAGAGTGGATCAGCCCCAGCATTTT CASSEPGVRVDQPQHF
. . TRBJ2-3 TRBV5-1 15 TGCGCCAGCAGCTCCCGCCTGGACGGCACAGATACGCAGTATTTT CASSSRLDGTDTQYF
. . TRBJ2-7 TRBV20-1 14 TGCAGTGCTAGAGCCGGGGGCTTCTCCTACGAGCAGTACTTC CSARAGGFSYEQYF
TRBD2 few TRBJ2-2 TRBV4-2 17 TGTGCCAGCAGCCTTATCGGGAGGGCCGTAAACACCGGGGAGCTGTTTTTT CASSLIGRAVNTGELFF
. few TRBJ1-1 TRBV29-1 14 TGCAGCGTCGACAGAAACCCGGCGGACACTGAAGCTTTCTTT CSVDRNPADTEAFF
. few TRBJ2-1 TRBV6-6 12 TGTGCCAGCAGTTACGGGGAATTTGAGCAGTTCTTC CASSYGEFEQFF
. . TRBJ1-5 TRBV6-1 16 TGTGCCAGCAGTGAACCGTCTGGACACAGCAATCAGCCCCAGCATTTT CASSEPSGHSNQPQHF
TRBD1 few TRBJ1-1 TRBV20-1 15 TGCAGTGCTCAAAAAGGGACAGGGTATAGCACTGAAGCTTTCTTT CSAQKGTGYSTEAFF
. . TRBJ2-3 TRBV18 13 TGTGCCAGCTCACCATATACGGGAGATACGCAGTATTTT CASSPYTGDTQYF
. many TRBJ2-7 TRBV29-1 14 TGCAGCGTTTCCCCCCACAGGGATTCCTACGAGCAGTACTTC CSVSPHRDSYEQYF
TRBD2 few TRBJ2-1 TRBV20-1 16 TGCAGTGCTTTCCCTCCGGGGGGAGTCGGGTCCAATGAGCAGTTCTTC CSAFPPGGVGSNEQFF
. . TRBJ2-3 TRBV27 12 TGTGCCAGCAGTTCCCCCGACTATACGCAGTATTTT CASSSPDYTQYF
. few TRBJ1-1 TRBV29-1 13 TGCAGCGTTGACGCACCCCAGAGGGCTGAAGCTTTCTTT CSVDAPQRAEAFF
. . TRBJ2-2 TRBV6-2/TRBV6-3 17 TGTGCCAGCAGTTTGGGTTCCGGACAGCCTAACACCGGGGAGCTGTTTTTT CASSLGSGQPNTGELFF
. . TRBJ2-1 TRBV4-1 12 TGCGCCAGCAGCCATACGGAAAATGAGCAGTTCTTC CASSHTENEQFF
. . TRBJ1-2 TRBV2 15 TGTGCCAGCAGTGTGGAGGCAGGGAGGAACTATGGCTACACCTTC CASSVEAGRNYGYTF
TRBD2 . TRBJ2-3 TRBV3-1 16 TGTGCCAGCAGCTCCCGACTAGCGGAGGACACAGATACGCAGTATTTT CASSSRLAEDTDTQYF
TRBD1 few TRBJ2-3 TRBV12-3/TRBV12-4 16 TGTGCCAGCAGTCCCCAGGGGGCGCGTAGCACAGATACGCAGTATTTT CASSPQGARSTDTQYF
. . TRBJ2-7 TRBV20-1 15 TGCAGTGCTGGGGGCCACGGGGGCCACTCCTACGAGCAGTACTTC CSAGGHGGHSYEQYF
. . TRBJ1-6 TRBV25-1 14 TGTGCCAGCAGTGAGGGCTCGTTTAATTCACCCCTCCACTTT CASSEGSFNSPLHF
TRBD1 . TRBJ1-2 TRBV5-6 13 TGTGCCAGCAGCCTAGACAGGGTTGCGCGCTACACCTTC CASSLDRVARYTF
. once TRBJ2-3 TRBV30 14 TGTGCCTGGGGCAGGGGTCTATCCACAGATACGCAGTATTTT CAWGRGLSTDTQYF